This T cell receptor (beta chain) was documented in a study of cytomegalovirus exposure and HLA in healthy donors. Points from the study as a whole: An analysis done earlier found most TCR beta V segments productive about 90% or about 30% of the time. TCR beta chains numbering some 160 were designated cytomegalovirus-associated. Near-uniform donor sequencing depth was presumed by presence/absence analyses. Judged likely to be a sequencing artifact was a cluster of highly shared sequence variants.

Primers: 60 Vbeta forward and 13 Jbeta reverse. Method: immunoSEQ multiplex PCR; TCRdb's copy keeps in-frame clones and lacks some. The data show more than 80,000 clones, 65% to 85% seen once. As for this clone: The antigen remains unidentified.

CDR1 and CDR2 (germline): SGHTA, FQGTGA. The CDR3 totals 15 residues. V gave up 5 bases and J gave up 3 bases, with 13 bases separating them. Sequences were obtained from PBMCs. This clonotype was sampled from a male donor in good health and CMV-seropositive. The V and J genes are TRBV7-3 and TRBJ2-2; possible D gene TRBD2, 5 bases. The CDR3 DNA reads as TGTGCCAGCAGCCGGACCCGGGAAGACACCGGGGAGCTGTTTTTT. It codes for CASSRTREDTGELFF.